The 14 T cell receptor beta chains listed next were all sequenced from one sample in a study of beta chain features in type 1 diabetes. For these receptors, no antigen is known. Study-level results: When Type 1 diabetes patients were examined, their TCRB CDR3s proved moderately but significantly shorter in all four CD4+ subsets.

Since all of the isolated RNA was reverse transcribed, expressed TCRB transcripts were what got sequenced. The repertoire was sequenced with immunoSEQ multiplex PCR; TCRdb's copy has only in-frame clones and lacks some. The sample lists about 660,000 clones; about 14% were seen once. Sequenced: naive CD4+ T cells from blood. These receptors originate from a man aged 18 to 30 with type 1 diabetes.

This chain connects TRBV6-8 to TRBJ1-2; TRBD1 might be the D (6 bases). Germline lookup yields CDR1 MNHGY and CDR2 SAAAGT. The CDR3 loop spans 16 amino acids. The V gene lost 5 bases and the J gene lost 7 bases, with 23 bases spanning the gap. In DNA, the CDR3 is TGTGCCAGCAGTACCCCTATGGGACACCACCGGGGTGGCTACACCTTC. Amino acids: CASSTPMGHHRGGYTF.

This clone was seen a handful of times. Its ends do not fully match the called genes, so a read error is possible. The CDR3 nucleotides are TGTGCCAGCAGCTTAGGGGACTCCAACAATGAGCAGTTCTTC. Its translation is CASSLGDSNNEQFF. This rearrangement joins TRBV7-2 to TRBJ2-1; the D gene is possibly TRBD2 (6 bases). The V gene's germline CDR1 is SGHTA and CDR2 FQGNSA. The CDR3 loop spans 14 amino acids.

V and J are TRBV10-3 and TRBJ2-3; 9 nucleotides match TRBD1. Germline V CDR1 and CDR2: ENHRY, SYGVKD. V was clipped by 9 bases and J by 4 bases; unmatched bases: 8. The CDR3 length is 14 residues. CDR3 in DNA: TGTGCCATTAAGGGACAGGGAGGCGCAGATACGCAGTATTTT. Translated, it gives CAIKGQGGADTQYF.

The chain combines TRBV9 with TRBJ1-3, with TRBD1 identical over 8 bases. Germline CDR1 and CDR2: SGDLS and YYNGEE. Trimming cost V 4 bases and J 1 base; bases outside gene matches: 10. There are 17 residues in the CDR3. The chain's CDR3 is CASSPGTGRGSGNTIYF. The DNA for the CDR3 is TGTGCCAGCAGCCCCGGGACAGGCCGAGGATCTGGAAACACCATATATTTT.

This rearrangement joins TRBV14 to TRBJ2-1; D uncertain. The CDR3 contains 16 residues. V gave up 0 bases and J gave up 0 bases, with 9 bases separating them. Germline CDR1 SGHDN, CDR2 FVKESK. DNA of the CDR3: TGTGCCAGCAGCCAAGAAAGGTACCCCTCCTACAATGAGCAGTTCTTC. It codes for CASSQERYPSYNEQFF.

This clone has only a few counts. The chain carries TRBV14 and TRBJ2-7, with D possibly TRBD1 on 6 matching bases. The germline V gene encodes CDR1 SGHDN and CDR2 FVKESK. This CDR3 contains 19 residues. The ends were cut back, 2 bases at V and 0 bases at J, with 23 bases in the middle. CDR3 residues: CASSQSYDRIKESSYEQYF. CDR3 nucleotide sequence: TGTGCCAGCAGCCAATCCTACGACAGGATAAAAGAGAGCTCCTACGAGCAGTACTTC.

In regard to this clone: This same CDR3 is encoded by further DNA sequences in the sample. The chain recombines TRBV30 with TRBJ2-1; no clear D gene. From germline, CDR1 is GTSNPN and CDR2 SVGIG (reference sequence). The CDR3 consists of 11 residues. Trimming took 3 bases from V and 4 from J, leaving 4 bases between them. Here the CDR3 reads CAWRSYNEQFF. CDR3 nucleotides: TGTGCCTGGAGATCATACAATGAGCAGTTCTTC.

This clone was counted a few times. The rearrangement uses TRBV7-2 and TRBJ1-4; no clear D gene. The CDR3 sequence is 15 residues long. Per germline, CDR1 SGHTA and CDR2 FQGNSA. Trimming removed 4 bases from V and 1 base from J, with 10 bases in between. The CDR3 bases are TGTGCCAGCAGCTACGGACCCGGAACTAATGAAAAACTGTTTTTT. This gives the protein CASSYGPGTNEKLFF. Full variable domain (rest looked up from reference TRBV7-2 and TRBJ1-4): GAGVSQSPSNKVTEKGKDVELRCDPISGHTALYWYRQSLGQGLEFLIYFQGNSAPDKSGLPSDRFSAERTGGSVSTLTIQRTQQEDSAVYLCASSYGPGTNEKLFFGSGTQLSVL.

This clone was observed a handful of times. This rearrangement joins TRBV2 to TRBJ2-3; TRBD2 matches 14 bases. Germline V lookup: CDR1 SNHLY, CDR2 FYNNEI. J was trimmed by 9 bases and V by 1 base; bases with no gene match: 6. This CDR3 has 16 amino acids. CDR3 DNA: TGTGCCAGCAGTGAAGTCGGACTAGCGGGAGGAAGGACGCAGTATTTT. Its translation: CASSEVGLAGGRTQYF.

The chain uses TRBV7-2 and TRBJ1-1, with 7 bases that match TRBD1. The CDR3 sequence is 13 residues long. Per germline, CDR1 SGHTA and CDR2 FQGNSA. V was clipped by 6 bases and J by 1 base; unmatched bases: 2. CDR3 in amino acids: CASRGQQNTEAFF. The CDR3 coding sequence is TGTGCCAGCAGGGGACAGCAGAACACTGAAGCTTTCTTT.

The genes are TRBV30 and TRBJ2-5; 13 nucleotides line up with TRBD2. The V and J ends lost 3 bases and 5 bases, in that order; junction bases with no gene match: 9. CDR1 is GTSNPN and CDR2 is SVGIG in the germline V gene (reference sequence). The CDR3 is made up of 16 amino acids. The CDR3 spells CAWRFTSGGAWETQYF. CDR3 bases: TGTGCCTGGAGATTCACTAGCGGGGGGGCGTGGGAGACCCAGTACTTC.

The rearrangement joins TRBV29-1 to TRBJ1-1; D unclear. The CDR3 contains 16 residues. V shed 4 bases and J shed 8 bases, with 26 bases lying between them. Germline assignment: CDR1 SQVTM and CDR2 ANQGSEA. Written as DNA, the CDR3 is TGCAGCGTTGGGTCTGGCGGAGGATTAAGTAGAAGGGAAGCTTTCTTT. This encodes CSVGSGGGLSRREAFF.

The chain recombines TRBV2 with TRBJ1-2; 7 nucleotides align to TRBD1. With V trimmed by 6 bases and J by 6 bases, 10 bases remained unmatched. In germline, CDR1 is SNHLY, CDR2 FYNNEI. This CDR3 contains 14 residues. CDR3 in amino acids: CASSATGLFNGYTF. The CDR3 DNA sequence: TGTGCCAGCAGCGCGACAGGGCTATTTAATGGCTACACCTTC.

The chain employs TRBV7-9 and TRBJ1-1; D ambiguous. There are 17 residues in the CDR3. Germline-derived CDR1 and CDR2 are SEHNR and FQNEAQ (reference sequence). The ends were cut back, 2 bases at V and 0 bases at J, with 16 bases in the middle. The DNA for the CDR3 is TGTGCCAGCAGCTTAAGACCAAGCCCCCCTTTGAACACTGAAGCTTTCTTT. It translates to CASSLRPSPPLNTEAFF.